The 16 T cell receptor beta chains below come from one sample, sequenced in a study of blood T cells in healthy people across ages. A second PCR of 7 to 11 cycles used a sample-barcoded 5' primer and a J-beta primer mix. TCRdb ran MiXCR on the 5' RACE reads and lists one entry per CDR3 protein. The data hold some 1.7 million distinct CDR3 sequences, with about 28% observed a single time. Input material: blood. The source is a woman in her twenties or thirties in good health.

This clonotype was observed a single time. This sequence joins TRBV28 and TRBJ1-5, with D tentatively TRBD1 (5 bases). Germline loops: CDR1 MDHEN, CDR2 SYDVKM. V lost 3 bases and J lost 6, with 12 bases in between. The CDR3 contains 14 residues. CDR3 sequence (DNA): TGTGCCAGCAGTTTTGGGGGGACTGGTCAGCCCCAGCATTTT. It specifies CASSFGGTGQPQHF.

The chain uses TRBV6-2 or TRBV6-3 and TRBJ2-2; D is ambiguous. The ends were cut back, 10 bases at V and 6 bases at J, with 18 bases in the middle. Germline values: CDR1 MNHEY, CDR2 SVGEGT. This CDR3 comprises 14 residues. The CDR3 DNA follows: TGTGCCACAGACCCTCTAAAACCTTCCGGGGAGCTGTTTTTT. Its translation: CATDPLKPSGELFF.

CDR3 nucleotide sequence: TGTGCCAGCAGCCGCCGGGACAGGGGGGTCCCGGCCAACGTCCTGACTTTC. Its translation is CASSRRDRGVPANVLTF. This chain uses TRBV11-2 with TRBJ2-6, with 11 bases aligning to TRBD1. CDR3 length: 17 residues. Germline values: CDR1 SGHAT, CDR2 FQNNGV. Trimming removed 5 bases from V and 6 bases from J; junction bases left unmatched: 9.

This sequence joins TRBV7-6 and TRBJ2-1; D possibly corresponds to TRBD1 (6 bases). V was clipped by 5 bases and J by 5 bases, with 16 bases between them. Looked up from germline, CDR1 is SGHVS and CDR2 is FNYEAQ. There are 15 residues in the CDR3. CDR3 in amino acids: CASSPGQPDHNEQFF. The CDR3 nucleotides read TGTGCCAGCAGCCCCGGACAGCCGGACCACAATGAGCAGTTCTTC.

This clonotype was observed many times. An end of the junction does not agree with germline; a read error may underlie this. The gene calls are TRBV5-1 and TRBJ2-7, with a tentative D call TRBD1 (5 bases). Per the germline V gene, CDR1 is SGHRS and CDR2 is YFSETQ. CDR3 length: 13 amino acids. CDR3 DNA: TGTGCCAGCAGTTACTCAGACAGCTACGAGCAGTACTTC. It translates to CASSYSDSYEQYF.

This clonotype was recorded once. The chain carries TRBV6-1 and TRBJ2-3, with D tentatively TRBD2 (6 bases). CDR3 length: 14 residues. Germline V gene sequence: CDR1 MNHNS, CDR2 SASEGT. Trimming removed 10 bases from V and 0 bases from J, with 14 bases in between. The CDR3 spells CATRDLLSTDTQYF. DNA for the CDR3: TGTGCCACCCGGGACTTACTAAGCACAGATACGCAGTATTTT.

This chain connects TRBV9 to TRBJ2-1, with TRBD2 identical over 12 bases. In germline, CDR1 is SGDLS, CDR2 YYNGEE. The junction had 8 bases not matched to a gene; V was cut back by 2 bases and J by 8 bases. The CDR3 is 16 amino acids. CDR3 bases: TGTGCCAGCAGCGTTCGGGCTAGCGGGAGGGCCGATGAGCAGTTCTTC. It specifies CASSVRASGRADEQFF.

This clonotype appeared a few times. The chain's CDR3 is CSARPGSNEQFF. The CDR3 bases are TGCAGTGCTAGGCCCGGTTCCAATGAGCAGTTCTTC. V gene TRBV20-1 combines with J gene TRBJ2-1; D remains ambiguous. This CDR3 spans 12 amino acids. The germline V and J ends were trimmed by 3 bases and 6 bases, with 9 bases remaining between them. Germline V gene sequence: CDR1 DFQATT, CDR2 SNEGSKA (reference sequence).

In its sample, this clonotype was seen a few times. The chain links TRBV4-2 to TRBJ2-3, with 8 bases that match TRBD2. The ends lost 6 bases at V and 5 bases at J; junction bases unmatched: 10. The CDR3 is made up of 15 amino acids. Germline loops: CDR1 LGHNA, CDR2 YNFKEQ. DNA of the CDR3: TGTGCCAGCAGTAGCGGAGCGGGGGAAGGAGATACGCAGTATTTT. Translation: CASSSGAGEGDTQYF.

This clonotype was seen repeatedly, ten times or more. The chain employs TRBV10-2 and TRBJ2-7; 14 nucleotides line up with TRBD2. J was trimmed by 6 bases and V by 10 bases; bases with no gene match: 11. CDR1 and CDR2 from the germline V gene are WSHSY and SAAADI. This CDR3 spans 15 amino acids. The CDR3 loop is CATESNGLAGGEQYF. CDR3 nucleotides: TGCGCCACCGAATCGAATGGACTAGCGGGAGGCGAGCAGTACTTC.

Remarks on this clonotype: This could be a read error, since a much larger clone is one nucleotide away. The DNA is omitted, as the CDR3 cannot be located on it reliably, and the CDR3 follows TCRdb's listing. CDR3 sequence reads: CSARVAGGTDTQCF. The genes are TRBV20-1 and TRBJ2-3; the table's D gene call, TRBD2, was not cross checked with the DNA. CDR1 and CDR2 from the germline V gene are DFQATT and SNEGSKA (reference sequence). The CDR3 contains 14 residues when both ends are counted.

About this clonotype itself: As the CDR3 is not closed by the conserved phenylalanine or tryptophan, this likely results from a read error. The chain recombines TRBV5-1 with TRBJ2-1; D unclear. V was cut by 0 bases and J by 12 bases, with 13 bases left in between. CDR3 size: 13 residues. The germline V gene has CDR1 SGHRS and CDR2 YFSETQ. The CDR3 protein is CASSLARQRPQFC. CDR3 nucleotides: TGCGCCAGCAGCTTGGCACGGCAGAGACCGCAGTTCTGC.

Points on this clonotype: A junction end diverges from the germline sequence, so it may reflect a read error. This chain uses TRBV6-2 or TRBV6-3 with TRBJ1-5; D gene unclear. CDR1 and CDR2 (germline): MNHEY, SVGEGT. This CDR3 contains 14 residues. The CDR3 region is CASSDIYSDQPQHF. In DNA, the CDR3 is TGTGCCAGCAGTGACATCTATAGCGATCAGCCCCAGCATTTT.

This clonotype was observed a few times. This sequence joins TRBV10-2 and TRBJ2-1; D may be TRBD2 (5 bases). CDR3 length: 12 amino acids. The V gene's germline CDR1 is WSHSY and CDR2 SAAADI. The V end was cut by 2 bases, the J end by 15 bases, with 14 bases between. Here the CDR3 DNA reads TGCGCCAGCAGTGAGGTGAGGGAAACCCTGTTCTTC. As protein: CASSEVRETLFF.

The chain carries TRBV7-9 and TRBJ1-2, with D hard to call. Per the germline V gene, CDR1 is SEHNR and CDR2 is FQNEAQ (reference sequence). This CDR3 has 12 residues. The V gene lost 4 bases and the J gene lost 8 bases, with 11 bases spanning the gap. CDR3 in DNA: TGTGCCAGCAGCTCGGAAGTCCGCGGCTACACCTTC. This sequence encodes CASSSEVRGYTF. The entire variable domain, with the rest obtained from reference TRBV7-9 and TRBJ1-2, is as follows: DTGVSQNPRHKITKRGQNVTFRCDPISEHNRLYWYRQTLGQGPEFLTYFQNEAQLEKSRLLSDRFSAERPKGSFSTLEIQRTEQGDSAMYLCASSSEVRGYTFGSGTRLTVV.

There are a few counts of this clonotype. This chain connects TRBV7-2 to TRBJ1-5, with D possibly TRBD1 on 5 matching bases. This CDR3 comprises 14 residues. Germline V gene lookup returns CDR1 SGHTA and CDR2 FQGNSA. V gave up 1 base and J gave up 7 bases, with 11 bases separating them. The CDR3 sequence: CASSLVGESQPQHF. The DNA for the CDR3 is TGTGCCAGCAGCTTAGTAGGGGAGAGCCAGCCCCAGCATTTT.